The source of this TCR beta chain is a study of blood T cell repertoires in COVID-19. On the study more broadly: Sources were T cells, B-cell-depleted T cells, or PBMCs; the material itself was cDNA or gDNA.

TCRdb's table, derived via immunoSEQ multiplex PCR, lists solely in-frame clones and lacks some. This repertoire shows a few hundred thousand clones, 65% to 90% found once; its top ten account for around 5.5%. Between the trimmed V and J ends, which lost 7 bases and 0 bases, there was a span of 12 bases. This CDR3 spans 14 amino acids. The germline V gene has CDR1 MDHEN and CDR2 SYDVKM. The material sequenced was peripheral blood. The chain couples TRBV28 to TRBJ1-1; possibly TRBD1 for D (6 bases). This sequence was found in a middle-aged man with active or convalescent COVID-19. CDR3 nucleotides: TGTGCCAGCACCCAAGGACAGCTGAACACTGAAGCTTTCTTT. Encoded protein: CASTQGQLNTEAFF.